The 7 T cell receptor beta chains presented below share a single source sample, sequenced in a study of OX40 agonist ivuxolimab in advanced cancers. Method: immunoSEQ multiplex PCR; TCRdb's copy keeps in-frame clones and lacks some. The sample lists under 90,000 clones, around 85% occurring once. The specimen comprised CD4+ or CD8+ T cells sorted from blood, sampled in a trial of the OX40 agonist ivuxolimab. These receptors all come from an adult with an advanced solid tumor such as melanoma, head and neck, liver or kidney cancer.

CDR3 residues: CASTQGGGRGYTF. The CDR3 bases are TGTGCCAGCACCCAAGGTGGGGGCCGGGGCTACACCTTC. The chain employs TRBV28 and TRBJ1-2; maybe TRBD1 (6 bases). Germline V gives CDR1 MDHEN, CDR2 SYDVKM. V was trimmed by 7 bases and J by 8 bases, leaving 17 bases between them. The CDR3 covers 13 residues.

V and J are TRBV18 and TRBJ1-3; 10 nucleotides align to TRBD1. Germline CDR1 and CDR2: KGHSH and LQKENI. The CDR3 extends over 18 amino acids. J lost 3 bases, V lost 6 bases, and 14 bases had no gene match. As DNA, the CDR3 is TGTGCCAGCTCCAGGACCGGGACAGGGGACCTTAGTGGAAACACCATATATTTT. This codes for CASSRTGTGDLSGNTIYF.

In DNA, the CDR3 is TGTGCCAGCAGCTTGGGAGGGCTTACCGGGGAGCTGTTTTTT. Translation: CASSLGGLTGELFF. V gene TRBV11-3 combines with J gene TRBJ2-2; the match to TRBD2 covers 7 bases. CDR3 size: 14 residues. Germline trimming cut 3 bases from V and 5 bases from J; bases unmatched to any gene: 3. Per the germline V gene, CDR1 is SGHNT and CDR2 is YENEEA.

In this sample, this clone turned up a few times. The chain is built from TRBV30 and TRBJ1-4; D perhaps matches TRBD1 (6 bases). The CDR3 is 14 amino acids. V was trimmed by 1 base and J by 8 bases, leaving 14 bases between them. From germline, CDR1 is GTSNPN and CDR2 SVGIG (reference sequence). The CDR3 loop is CAWSAQITGEKLFF. In DNA form, the CDR3 reads TGTGCCTGGAGTGCCCAAATTACAGGGGAAAAACTGTTTTTT.

V gene TRBV2 combines with J gene TRBJ1-1, with TRBD1 matching 8 bases. The junction had 4 bases not matched to a gene; V was cut back by 6 bases and J by 1 base. In germline, CDR1 is SNHLY, CDR2 FYNNEI. This CDR3 spans 14 amino acids. The CDR3 DNA reads as TGTGCCAGCAGGAGACAGGGGTCGAACACTGAAGCTTTCTTT. The encoded protein is CASRRQGSNTEAFF.

This rearrangement joins TRBV5-1 to TRBJ1-3; unclear D gene. V was clipped by 4 bases and J by 0 bases, with 8 bases between them. The CDR3 runs to 14 residues. Germline assignment: CDR1 SGHRS and CDR2 YFSETQ. The CDR3 nucleotides read TGCGCCAGCAGCGAGGTGAGCTCTGGAAACACCATATATTTT. This gives the protein CASSEVSSGNTIYF.

This chain links TRBV5-1 with TRBJ2-7, with TRBD1 matching over 8 bases. Germline CDR1 reads SGHRS; CDR2 reads YFSETQ. The J segment lost 3 bases and the V segment lost 2 bases, leaving 1 base of the junction unmatched. There are 13 residues in the CDR3. CDR3 DNA: TGCGCCAGCAGCTTACAGGGGGACTACGAGCAGTACTTC. This gives the protein CASSLQGDYEQYF.